Following are 22 T cell receptor beta chains from one sample sequenced in a study of T cells in localized non-small cell lung cancer (dated by TCRdb to 2019 to 2021). The library was prepared using the immunoSEQ multiplex PCR assay. TCRdb's version of the immuneACCESS table is confined to in-frame rearrangements and falls short of the full clone set. An unresolved V gene accounts for under half of the shortfall where checked; the remainder is of unknown origin. This sample comprises 20,000 to 25,000 clones, roughly 90% of them detected only once. The ten top clones hold under 7.5% of the sample. Sequenced here: peripheral blood, sampled before any cancer treatment. The receptors stem from a male donor aged 60 or over with stage I squamous cell lung carcinoma.

The chain combines TRBV25-1 with TRBJ2-2; TRBD2 matches 14 bases. CDR1 MGHDK and CDR2 SYGVNS come from the germline V gene. V shed 2 bases, J shed 3 bases, and the junction held 5 bases outside the gene matches. The CDR3 is 18 residues long. The CDR3 spells CASSERGLAGGYTGELFF. The CDR3 nucleotides are TGTGCCAGCAGTGAACGAGGACTAGCGGGGGGCTACACCGGGGAGCTGTTTTTT. Drawing the rest from reference TRBV25-1 and TRBJ2-2, the complete variable domain is EADIYQTPRYLVIGTGKKITLECSQTMGHDKMYWYQQDPGMELHLIHYSYGVNSTEKGDLSSESTVSRIRTEHFPLTLESARPSHTSQYLCASSERGLAGGYTGELFFGEGSRLTVL.

The V call is TRBV5-1, the J call TRBJ2-5; D is perhaps TRBD1 (6 bases). Trimming removed 4 bases at V and 0 bases at J, with 16 bases between. This CDR3 has 16 amino acids. CDR1 and CDR2 from the germline V gene are SGHRS and YFSETQ. The CDR3 bases are TGCGCCAGCAGCGTCACTCCTGGGACAAACCAAGAGACCCAGTACTTC. Amino acid sequence: CASSVTPGTNQETQYF.

The CDR3 is CASSHLRGRDNEQFF. Here the CDR3 DNA reads TGTGCCAGCAGCCACCTCAGGGGGCGAGATAATGAGCAGTTCTTC. The chain combines TRBV5-4 with TRBJ2-1; 8 positions match TRBD1. With V trimmed by 4 bases and J by 7 bases, 10 bases remained unmatched. Looked up from germline, CDR1 is SGHNT and CDR2 is YYREEE (reference sequence). The CDR3 contains 15 residues.

This rearrangement joins TRBV7-3 to TRBJ2-6; no firm D call. The CDR3 has 14 amino acids. Germline CDR1 reads SGHTA; CDR2 reads FQGTGA. Between the trimmed V and J ends, which lost 5 bases and 0 bases, there was a span of 5 bases. The CDR3 protein is CASSPGSGANVLTF. The DNA of the CDR3 is TGTGCCAGCAGCCCGGGCTCTGGGGCCAACGTCCTGACTTTC.

This rearrangement joins TRBV29-1 to TRBJ1-2; the match to TRBD1 covers 7 bases. CDR1 is SQVTM, CDR2 ANQGSEA, per germline. J was trimmed by 4 bases and V by 1 base; bases with no gene match: 9. The CDR3 runs 15 residues. The CDR3 loop is CSVEVLAGTAYGYTF. CDR3 nucleotides: TGCAGCGTTGAAGTCTTAGCCGGGACAGCCTATGGCTACACCTTC.

J is TRBJ1-2 and V is TRBV5-1, with TRBD1 as a possible D gene (5 bases). Trimming left V 0 bases short and J 2 bases short, with 5 bases between. CDR3 length: 13 residues. The germline V gene has CDR1 SGHRS and CDR2 YFSETQ. CDR3 in amino acids: CASSLAGNYGYTF. The CDR3, as DNA: TGCGCCAGCAGCTTGGCAGGGAACTATGGCTACACCTTC.

The chain is built from TRBV19 and TRBJ1-2; D might be TRBD1 (5 bases). The CDR3 has 13 amino acids. The ends were cut back, 5 bases at V and 4 bases at J, with 11 bases in the middle. Germline lookup yields CDR1 LNHDA and CDR2 SQIVND (reference sequence). The CDR3 DNA is TGTGCCAGTAGTTCAAGGGGTCCCTATGGCTACACCTTC. Residues: CASSSRGPYGYTF.

V is TRBV11-2 and J is TRBJ1-1; D remains ambiguous. The CDR3 is 11 residues long. Trimming took off 6 bases at V and 2 bases at J, with 4 bases between the two ends. Germline V gene data show CDR1 as SGHAT and CDR2 as FQNNGV. The CDR3: CASSPNTEAFF. The CDR3 region has the DNA TGTGCCAGCAGTCCCAACACTGAAGCTTTCTTT.

The gene calls are TRBV12-5 and TRBJ2-4, with D possibly being TRBD1 (7 bases). Looked up from germline, CDR1 is LGHNT and CDR2 is FRNRAP. V lost 6 bases and J lost 1, with 13 bases in between. This CDR3 has 15 amino acids. The chain's CDR3 is CASGEGAVAKNIQYF. CDR3 sequence (DNA): TGTGCTAGTGGGGAGGGGGCCGTGGCCAAAAACATTCAGTACTTC.

This clone was observed a handful of times. The chain is built from TRBV4-3 and TRBJ2-1, with D maybe TRBD1 (6 bases). Germline V gene lookup returns CDR1 LGHNA and CDR2 YSLEER. Trimming cost V 4 bases and J 3 bases, with 19 bases left between them. This CDR3 spans 17 amino acids. The CDR3 DNA reads TGCGCCAGCAGCCTGATAATAGGGGGTTCGAGCTACAATGAGCAGTTCTTC. It yields the protein CASSLIIGGSSYNEQFF.

The genes are TRBV30 and TRBJ2-2; D remains ambiguous. This CDR3 has 11 residues. Germline CDR1 reads GTSNPN; CDR2 reads SVGIG (reference sequence). The V end lost 0 bases, the J end lost 7 bases, and 3 bases lay between the germline ends. CDR3 DNA sequence: TGTGCCTGGAGTGTAGTCGGGGAGCTGTTTTTT. The encoded protein is CAWSVVGELFF.

This clone was detected a few times. The V gene is TRBV5-4, the J gene TRBJ2-7; D tentatively fits TRBD1 or TRBD2 (5 bases each). The ends were cut back, 6 bases at V and 6 bases at J, with 22 bases in the middle. Germline CDR1 is SGHNT and CDR2 is YYREEE (reference sequence). This CDR3 comprises 15 residues. The chain's CDR3 is CASTIRGRPVGEQYF. In DNA, the CDR3 is TGTGCCAGCACCATCCGGGGACGGCCCGTCGGCGAGCAGTACTTC.

The count of this clone is one. The chain has TRBV6-6 and TRBJ1-4; 8 bases line up with TRBD1. The CDR3 consists of 14 residues. The germline gives CDR1 MNHNY, CDR2 SVGAGI (reference sequence). Losses at the gene ends were 7 bases for V and 5 bases for J; bases not matched to a gene: 6. This CDR3 reads CASNPTGVNEKLFF. The CDR3 DNA follows: TGTGCCAGCAACCCGACAGGGGTGAATGAAAAACTGTTTTTT.

This rearrangement joins TRBV29-1 to TRBJ1-2; 7 nucleotides align to TRBD1. The trim removed 2 bases at V and 4 bases at J, leaving 7 bases unmatched. This CDR3 comprises 14 residues. The germline V gene has CDR1 SQVTM and CDR2 ANQGSEA. CDR3 nucleotide sequence: TGCAGCGTTGAAATAGCGGACAGGCTCTATGGCTACACCTTC. It codes for CSVEIADRLYGYTF.

This chain joins TRBV27 and TRBJ1-1; no clear D gene. Trimming cost V 0 bases and J 4 bases, with 6 bases left between them. The CDR3 extends over 13 amino acids. Germline loops: CDR1 MNHEY, CDR2 SMNVEV (reference sequence). The CDR3 region is CASSLSSFTEAFF. CDR3 bases: TGTGCCAGCAGTTTATCTTCGTTCACTGAAGCTTTCTTT.

This clone was found once. This rearrangement joins TRBV11-3 to TRBJ1-2, with no clear D. This CDR3 has 12 amino acids. Per germline, CDR1 SGHNT and CDR2 YENEEA. With 1 base removed from V and 7 bases from J, the gap between germline ends came to 7 bases. The CDR3 DNA follows: TGTGCCAGCAGCTTAGGACGGACTGGCTACACCTTC. Translated, it gives CASSLGRTGYTF.

The V gene is TRBV29-1, the J gene TRBJ1-2; perhaps TRBD1 as D (5 bases). The CDR3 extends over 13 amino acids. Germline lookup yields CDR1 SQVTM and CDR2 ANQGSEA. The V gene lost 6 bases and the J gene lost 0 bases, with 11 bases spanning the gap. The CDR3 DNA follows: TGCAGCGTGGGGGGGGGAGCTAACTATGGCTACACCTTC. Its translation is CSVGGGANYGYTF.

V usage is TRBV19 and J usage is TRBJ1-2; 8 positions match TRBD1. This CDR3 has 14 amino acids. The germline gives CDR1 LNHDA, CDR2 SQIVND (reference sequence). With 11 bases clipped from V and 4 bases from J, the junction kept 12 bases outside the gene matches. CDR3: CAVAGRGPIYGYTF. In nucleotides, the CDR3 is TGTGCCGTCGCAGGCAGGGGGCCGATCTATGGCTACACCTTC.

The V call is TRBV27, the J call TRBJ1-2; TRBD1 aligns across 12 bases. In germline, CDR1 is MNHEY, CDR2 SMNVEV (reference sequence). J gave up 7 bases and V 7 bases, and 10 bases lay outside the gene matches. The CDR3 is 15 amino acids. The DNA of the CDR3 is TGTGCCAGCAAGATCGCCGGGACAGGGGGCATTGGCTACACCTTC. This encodes CASKIAGTGGIGYTF.

The chain has TRBV6-1 and TRBJ2-2; D is possibly TRBD1 (6 bases). CDR1 and CDR2 (germline): MNHNS, SASEGT. The CDR3 totals 13 residues. With 4 bases removed from V and 6 bases from J, the gap between germline ends came to 9 bases. The CDR3, as DNA: TGTGCCAGCAGTGCACAGGGATCCGGGGAGCTGTTTTTT. Protein: CASSAQGSGELFF.

The chain recombines TRBV4-3 with TRBJ2-1; D unclear. The germline gives CDR1 LGHNA, CDR2 YSLEER. Trimming pared 4 bases from V and 0 bases from J, leaving 10 bases between. The CDR3 spans 15 residues. Here the CDR3 reads CASSRDLSSYNEQFF. CDR3 nucleotides: TGCGCCAGCAGCCGAGATTTAAGCTCCTACAATGAGCAGTTCTTC.

This chain connects TRBV10-3 to TRBJ2-2; the match to TRBD1 covers 7 bases. V lost 1 base to trimming and J lost 5 bases; unmatched junction nucleotides: 7. The CDR3 sequence is 16 residues long. CDR1 is ENHRY, CDR2 SYGVKD, per germline. CDR3: CAISEWGQFGTGELFF. DNA for the CDR3: TGTGCCATCAGTGAGTGGGGACAGTTTGGGACCGGGGAGCTGTTTTTT.